This paragraph reports one T cell receptor beta chain. Its antigen is not identified. An end of the junction does not agree with germline; a read error may underlie this. Researchers took RNA transcripts and amplified the TCR beta CDR3 regions from them. HTBI primers were used for first-round RT-PCR of the TCR CDR3. TCRdb re-called the multiplex PCR reads through MiXCR, storing one row per CDR3 protein. Counted here are roughly 380,000 distinct CDR3 sequences, roughly an eighth occurring once; the ten biggest clones make up less than 6.5%. This sample is part of a study of T cells in Graves' hyperthyroidism and ophthalmopathy. General study findings and limits: The model made its ophthalmopathy prediction, and onset followed a median 6.5 months later.

Germline values: CDR1 SGHNT, CDR2 YYREEE (reference sequence). The CDR3 totals 14 residues. The TCR comes from a woman aged 18-35 years with Graves' hyperthyroidism. Sequenced input: blood. The V and J genes are TRBV5-4 and TRBJ2-2; the D gene could be TRBD1 or TRBD2 (5 bases each). The CDR3 sequence is CASSQSGTKGTEVF. CDR3 sequence (DNA): TGTGCCAGCAGCCAATCAGGGACGAAAGGAACGGAGGTTTTT.